One TCR beta chain is described in this entry. Its antigen is not known. This entry is derived from a study of T cell responses to AZD1222 COVID-19 vaccine. Notes on the study in general: Increases in Spike-specific TCR breadth and depth were seen after two AZD1222 doses.

Some clones are missing from TCRdb's copy, which holds only in-frame ones; the method was immunoSEQ multiplex PCR. The sample has about 150,000 clones; 90% to 95% are singletons. Looked up from germline, CDR1 is SGHRS and CDR2 is YFSETQ. The V segment lost 4 bases and the J segment 4 bases; nucleotides outside the gene matches: 11. The CDR3 is made up of 15 amino acids. The rearrangement uses TRBV5-1 and TRBJ2-7; TRBD2 matches at 7 bases. The sequence derives from an adult in good health. The sequencing used peripheral blood, collected on day 0 of AZD1222 vaccination. The CDR3 nucleotides are TGCGCCAGCAGCCCTAGCGGAACCCTAAATTACGAGCAGTACTTC. Protein sequence: CASSPSGTLNYEQYF.